This TCR beta chain is from a study of T cell repertoires in cytomegalovirus infection. The wider study: Use of recently identified HLA-C-restricted and well-studied HLA-B-restricted CMV epitopes was part of the study. Both a matching HLA type and CMV infection were indicated by public TCR beta signatures.

TCRdb fed the reads into MiXCR, producing one record per CDR3 protein. The repertoire holds approximately 910,000 distinct CDR3 sequences, roughly 30% seen once, with roughly 13% in the top ten. The V gene's germline CDR1 is SGHVS and CDR2 FQNEAQ. This CDR3 comprises 14 residues. Broader study findings: Identification of carriers of CMV plus the relevant HLA was achieved through cumulative public TCR beta family frequency. HLA-C-restricted TCR beta clonotypes specific for CMV led the ex vivo response.

In the case of this clonotype: Antigen: not known. At one boundary the junction diverges from the germline segment, which might be a read error.

This chain uses TRBV7-8 with TRBJ1-2, with D possibly TRBD1 on 5 matching bases. The TCR was taken from a human donor in good health (CMV status not recorded). Some clones in this sample may be carry-over from other donors' samples. The sequenced sample was cultured CD8+ T cells from PBMCs, obtained from culture after CMV antigen stimulation. The CDR3 nucleotides are TGTACCAGCAGCCCAAGGGGAGTCAACTATGGCTACACCTTC. Its translation is CTSSPRGVNYGYTF.